This TCR beta chain was recorded in a study of early T cells in non-severe SARS-CoV-2 infection. As for the study in general: Investigators sequenced bulk RNA drawn from unsorted whole blood, and chains remained unpaired. Study-wide findings and caveats: Anti-spike CD8 responses were favored in VDJdb matching, and private and CD4 specificities were missed.

cDNA molecules, individually, were tagged with unique molecular identifiers. MiXCR was run by TCRdb on the 5' RACE reads, yielding one entry per CDR3 protein. The sample comprises about 110,000 distinct CDR3 sequences, over 8.5% of which are singletons, and around 8% rests with the top ten. The CDR3 has 15 amino acids. CDR1 and CDR2 from the germline V gene are LGHNA and YNFKEQ. Deletions cut 4 bases from V and 2 bases from J, with 13 bases between. In its sample, this clonotype was seen many times. Its target is unknown. The sequencing input was whole blood. This sequence originates from an adult who was a healthcare worker with PCR-confirmed SARS-CoV-2 infection or an uninfected control (not recorded which). The chain combines TRBV4-2 with TRBJ2-3; the D is unclear. The CDR3 sequence is CASSPRRSSTDTQYF. The CDR3 DNA reads as TGTGCCAGCAGCCCCCGGCGGAGCTCCACAGATACGCAGTATTTT.